This T cell receptor (beta chain) was captured in a study of blood T cell repertoires in COVID-19. Background on the study: Samples came from the United States, Italy and Spain, spanning acute and convalescent COVID-19.

Method: immunoSEQ multiplex PCR; TCRdb's copy keeps in-frame clones and lacks some. The sample includes about 190,000 clones, roughly 78% of them seen just once. Germline lookup yields CDR1 LGHDT and CDR2 YNNKEL (reference sequence). Trimming shortened V by 7 bases and J by 0 bases, and 13 bases separated the two germline ends. CDR3 length: 15 amino acids. The sequence was collected from a woman of 80 years or more with active or convalescent COVID-19. The chain joins TRBV3-1 (or the pseudogene TRBV3-2) to TRBJ1-3, with D uncertain. What was sequenced was peripheral blood. This chain's CDR3 is CASTGAGISGNTIYF. In DNA form, the CDR3 reads TGTGCCAGCACCGGAGCCGGGATCTCTGGAAACACCATATATTTT.